This TCR beta chain was obtained from a study of shared clonotypes between healthy human individuals. This clone was counted a single time. Each sample came from a Caucasian adult donor living in Nashville, Tennessee. The repertoire was sequenced with immunoSEQ multiplex PCR; TCRdb's copy has only in-frame clones and lacks some. Among about 2.3 million clones, approximately 93% were seen once, and the ten largest hold 0.3% to 0.4%. Germline V gene lookup returns CDR1 SGHTA and CDR2 FQGNSA. This CDR3 region has 16 residues. The ends lost 5 bases at V and 6 bases at J; junction bases unmatched: 8. The chain couples TRBV7-2 to TRBJ2-2, with TRBD2 matching over 11 bases. The origin of this receptor is a man aged 18 to 30 in good health. Some clones in this sample may be carry-over from other donors' samples. The source material was naive CD4+ T cells from PBMCs. Subset meaning: CD45RA+ positively selected. CDR3 nucleotide sequence: TGTGCCAGCAGCAAAACTAGCGGGAGAGCCCCCGGGGAGCTGTTTTTT. Residues: CASSKTSGRAPGELFF.